These 28 T cell receptor beta chains share one sample of origin, sequenced in a study of blood T cell repertoires in COVID-19 (dated by TCRdb to 2020 to 2022). Library method: the immunoSEQ multiplex PCR assay. TCRdb provides this immuneACCESS table in a form limited to in-frame rearrangements. Some clones are lacking; in checked studies, under half of them reflect an unresolved V gene, and why the rest are absent is not known. The sample yields roughly 200,000 clones; around four fifths were counted once. The leading ten clones occupy around 9.2% of the sample. The specimen was PBMCs or T cells enriched from blood (not recorded which). These receptors originate from a man in his forties who had recovered from COVID-19.

V and J are TRBV6-5 and TRBJ1-4; 9 bases map to TRBD1. The CDR3 covers 15 residues. V shed 6 bases and J 4 bases; nucleotides not matched to a gene: 6. The V gene's germline CDR1 is MNHEY and CDR2 SVGAGI. The CDR3 DNA follows: TGTGCCAGCAGAAAAACAGGGGGCCTTAATGAAAAACTGTTTTTT. Residues: CASRKTGGLNEKLFF.

The rearrangement joins TRBV5-1 to TRBJ2-3, with 7 positions matching TRBD2. Germline values: CDR1 SGHRS, CDR2 YFSETQ. Germline trimming cut 6 bases from V and 6 bases from J; bases unmatched to any gene: 7. There are 13 residues in the CDR3. The CDR3 DNA is TGCGCCAGCACAGCGCTCGGGGGGGATACGCAGTATTTT. Its protein product is CASTALGGDTQYF. Complete variable domain (other parts from reference TRBV5-1 and TRBJ2-3): KAGVTQTPRYLIKTRGQQVTLSCSPISGHRSVSWYQQTPGQGLQFLFEYFSETQRNKGNFPGRFSGRQFSNSRSEMNVSTLELGDSALYLCASTALGGDTQYFGPGTRLTVL.

The chain uses TRBV19 and TRBJ2-1; no clear D gene. Germline V gene sequence: CDR1 LNHDA, CDR2 SQIVND (reference sequence). The CDR3 runs 16 residues. Trimming took off 8 bases at V and 4 bases at J, with 21 bases between the two ends. The DNA of the CDR3 is TGTGCCAGTCGAAAAGCTTCGATAGCAGATTACAATGAGCAGTTCTTC. Its translation: CASRKASIADYNEQFF.

The chain uses TRBV5-1 and TRBJ2-7, with 9 bases identical to TRBD1. Germline CDR1 and CDR2: SGHRS and YFSETQ. This CDR3 contains 15 residues. V shed 0 bases and J 5 bases; nucleotides not matched to a gene: 6. CDR3 in amino acids: CASSLGVQGANEQYF. The CDR3 DNA is TGCGCCAGCAGCTTGGGTGTACAGGGGGCCAACGAGCAGTACTTC.

This clone appeared a few times. The chain links TRBV19 to TRBJ2-5; D call uncertain. This CDR3 is 14 amino acids long. V lost 3 bases and J lost 2, with 10 bases in between. Germline V gene lookup returns CDR1 LNHDA and CDR2 SQIVND (reference sequence). Written as DNA, the CDR3 is TGTGCCAGTAGTATGGGCACCTATCAAGAGACCCAGTACTTC. It is translated as CASSMGTYQETQYF.

The CDR3 loop reads CASSSTGGREQFF. CDR3 sequence (DNA): TGTGCCAGCAGTTCGACGGGGGGGCGCGAGCAGTTCTTC. This chain joins TRBV6-5 and TRBJ2-1, with TRBD2 matching over 8 bases. Trimming cost V 4 bases and J 10 bases; bases outside gene matches: 6. CDR1 is MNHEY, CDR2 SVGAGI, per germline. This CDR3 has 13 amino acids.

The chain joins TRBV2 to TRBJ2-7; 15 bases map to TRBD2. CDR3 size: 18 residues. Germline V lookup: CDR1 SNHLY, CDR2 FYNNEI. Germline trimming cut 7 bases from V and 0 bases from J; bases unmatched to any gene: 10. CDR3 nucleotides: TGTGCCAGCACGGGACTAGCGGGAGGTTCAACCAGCTCCTACGAGCAGTACTTC. It specifies CASTGLAGGSTSSYEQYF.

The CDR3 sequence is CASIPPGQGVSYNEQFF. Here the CDR3 DNA reads TGTGCCAGCATTCCCCCGGGACAGGGGGTTTCCTACAATGAGCAGTTCTTC. The V and J genes are TRBV28 and TRBJ2-1; 11 bases are shared with TRBD1. There are 17 residues in the CDR3. The junction had 9 bases not matched to a gene; V was cut back by 7 bases and J by 1 base. Looked up from germline, CDR1 is MDHEN and CDR2 is SYDVKM.

V is TRBV5-5 and J is TRBJ1-6; the D is unclear. CDR3 size: 14 residues. Germline V gene data show CDR1 as SGHKS and CDR2 as YYEKEE (reference sequence). Trimming took off 5 bases at V and 4 bases at J, with 10 bases between the two ends. The CDR3 DNA reads TGTGCCAGCAGGCTGGCGGCTTATAATTCACCCCTCCACTTT. This translates into CASRLAAYNSPLHF.

The chain links TRBV12-5 to TRBJ1-3, with 7 nucleotides matching TRBD1. Germline V lookup: CDR1 LGHNT, CDR2 FRNRAP. Trimming took 1 base from V and 0 from J; bases not matched to a gene: 6. The CDR3 runs to 17 residues. The CDR3 reads CASGLGQGFSSGNTIYF. For the CDR3, the DNA is TGTGCTAGTGGTTTGGGACAGGGCTTTAGCTCTGGAAACACCATATATTTT.

The V gene is TRBV12-5, the J gene TRBJ2-7; unclear D gene. CDR3 length: 11 amino acids. V gave up 3 bases and J gave up 6 bases, with 6 bases separating them. Germline V gene lookup returns CDR1 LGHNT and CDR2 FRNRAP. CDR3 in amino acids: CASGFRFEQYF. CDR3 in DNA: TGTGCTAGTGGTTTTAGATTCGAGCAGTACTTC.

The gene calls are TRBV5-4 and TRBJ1-2, with 10 bases that match TRBD1. This CDR3 is built from 15 residues. V lost 5 bases, J lost 3 bases, and 7 bases stayed unmatched. Germline V lookup: CDR1 SGHNT, CDR2 YYREEE (reference sequence). Here the CDR3 DNA reads TGTGCCAGCAGTTATGACAGGGGGCTGTACTATGGCTACACCTTC. Protein product: CASSYDRGLYYGYTF.

The V and J genes are TRBV30 and TRBJ2-4; D gene unclear. V gave up 5 bases and J gave up 3 bases, with 5 bases separating them. Germline-derived CDR1 and CDR2 are GTSNPN and SVGIG (reference sequence). This CDR3 region has 11 residues. In DNA, the CDR3 is TGTGCCTGGTCAGTCAAAAACATTCAGTACTTC. Translation gives CAWSVKNIQYF.

This sequence joins TRBV4-1 and TRBJ1-1, with D unresolved. V lost 1 base to trimming and J lost 8 bases, with 20 bases between them. The CDR3 has 16 amino acids. Germline V lookup: CDR1 MGHRA, CDR2 YSYEKL. CDR3 sequence (DNA): TGCGCCAGCAGCCAAGGAGAAGGAAGAGGGAGAGGGGAAGCTTTCTTT. This translates into CASSQGEGRGRGEAFF.

V and J are TRBV4-1 and TRBJ2-7; unclear D gene. This CDR3 spans 13 amino acids. V lost 1 base and J 7 bases, leaving 11 bases between the germline ends. The germline V gene has CDR1 MGHRA and CDR2 YSYEKL. CDR3 nucleotide sequence: TGCGCCAGCAGCCAAGTCGCCAGTCAGGAGCAGTACTTC. Its translation: CASSQVASQEQYF.

In this sample, this clone turned up once. The chain couples TRBV3-1 (or the pseudogene TRBV3-2) to TRBJ1-1; 10 bases align to TRBD1. Germline V gene data show CDR1 as LGHDT and CDR2 as YNNKEL (reference sequence). The J segment lost 1 base and the V segment lost 2 bases, leaving 4 bases of the junction unmatched. The CDR3 length is 16 residues. The CDR3 loop is CASSQQRTGGNTEAFF. The CDR3, as DNA: TGTGCCAGCAGCCAACAACGGACAGGGGGGAACACTGAAGCTTTCTTT.

The chain recombines TRBV30 with TRBJ1-2; weak D call: TRBD1 (5 bases). The length of the CDR3 is 13 residues. The V gene's germline CDR1 is GTSNPN and CDR2 SVGIG (reference sequence). V dropped 3 bases and J dropped 2 bases, with 10 bases sitting between them. The CDR3 reads CAWSRTPNYGYTF. The CDR3 nucleotides read TGTGCCTGGAGCCGGACACCGAACTATGGCTACACCTTC.

This chain connects TRBV2 to TRBJ2-1; TRBD2 matches at 11 bases. V gave up 4 bases and J gave up 4 bases; unmatched junction bases: 3. Germline CDR1 and CDR2: SNHLY and FYNNEI. The CDR3 loop spans 15 amino acids. The CDR3 sequence: CASSAGLAGYNEQFF. The CDR3 DNA is TGTGCCAGCAGTGCCGGACTAGCGGGTTACAATGAGCAGTTCTTC. Together with reference TRBV2 and TRBJ2-1, the CDR3 gives the full variable domain: EPEVTQTPSHQVTQMGQEVILRCVPISNHLYFYWYRQILGQKVEFLVSFYNNEISEKSEIFDDQFSVERPDGSNFTLKIRSTKLEDSAMYFCASSAGLAGYNEQFFGPGTRLTVL.

This clone showed up just a few times. The rearrangement uses TRBV11-2 and TRBJ2-1; maybe TRBD2 (6 bases). Trimming removed 4 bases from V and 3 bases from J, with 10 bases in between. Germline values: CDR1 SGHAT, CDR2 FQNNGV. The CDR3 totals 14 residues. The CDR3 DNA reads as TGTGCCAGCAGCTACGCGGGGCTCTACAATGAGCAGTTCTTC. It encodes CASSYAGLYNEQFF.

J is TRBJ1-5 and V is TRBV5-4, with D hard to call. V gave up 4 bases and J gave up 2 bases, with 7 bases separating them. Germline V lookup: CDR1 SGHNT, CDR2 YYREEE (reference sequence). CDR3 length equals 13 residues. In nucleotides, the CDR3 is TGTGCCAGCAGCGTTCAGGGCAATCAGCCCCAGCATTTT. The encoded protein is CASSVQGNQPQHF.

V and J are TRBV5-6 and TRBJ1-1; D not certain. The CDR3 sequence is 13 residues long. Germline V gene data show CDR1 as SGHDT and CDR2 as YYEEEE. The V end lost 4 bases, the J end lost 0 bases, and 7 bases lay between the germline ends. CDR3 region: CASSGTMNTEAFF. Here the CDR3 DNA reads TGTGCCAGCAGCGGTACTATGAACACTGAAGCTTTCTTT.

This chain links TRBV20-1 with TRBJ1-1, with D unresolved. V was shortened by 6 bases and J by 7 bases, with 12 bases between the two germline ends. The CDR3 spans 11 residues. Germline V gene sequence: CDR1 DFQATT, CDR2 SNEGSKA (reference sequence). The CDR3 is CSAPVEGEAFF. The CDR3 bases are TGCAGTGCCCCCGTAGAGGGTGAAGCTTTCTTT.

The chain links TRBV19 to TRBJ1-2; TRBD1 might be the D (6 bases). This CDR3 region has 12 residues. The V end lost 6 bases, the J end lost 5 bases, and 10 bases lay between the germline ends. Per germline, CDR1 LNHDA and CDR2 SQIVND (reference sequence). In DNA, the CDR3 is TGTGCCAGTAGGGGGGCGTGGTATGGCTACACCTTC. This gives the protein CASRGAWYGYTF.

This chain links TRBV7-3 with TRBJ1-1, with 10 bases identical to TRBD1. Germline loops: CDR1 SGHTA, CDR2 FQGTGA. The CDR3 runs 15 residues. Losses at the gene ends were 5 bases for V and 5 bases for J; bases not matched to a gene: 8. CDR3 sequence: CASSLRSGQGTEAFF. As DNA, the CDR3 is TGTGCCAGCAGCCTTAGGTCGGGACAGGGGACTGAAGCTTTCTTT.

A remark on this clone: Within the sample, other DNA sequences also encode this same CDR3. The CDR3 sequence: CASSPGTNTGELFF. CDR3 sequence (DNA): TGCGCCAGCAGCCCCGGGACGAACACCGGGGAGCTGTTTTTT. This chain joins TRBV5-1 and TRBJ2-2; possibly TRBD2 for D (5 bases). Germline V gene data show CDR1 as SGHRS and CDR2 as YFSETQ. The CDR3 loop spans 14 amino acids. Trimming took off 4 bases at V and 0 bases at J, with 7 bases between the two ends.

This chain's CDR3 is CASSFGGPPAFF. The CDR3, as DNA: TGTGCCAGCAGCTTCGGGGGTCCCCCAGCTTTCTTT. The chain uses TRBV5-4 and TRBJ1-1; D perhaps matches TRBD1 (5 bases). CDR3 size: 12 residues. Germline CDR1 and CDR2: SGHNT and YYREEE (reference sequence). Trimming pared 2 bases from V and 10 bases from J, leaving 12 bases between.

This clone was detected a few times. The chain links TRBV5-1 to TRBJ1-1; 8 nucleotides agree with TRBD1. With V trimmed by 2 bases and J by 5 bases, 5 bases remained unmatched. Germline V gene data show CDR1 as SGHRS and CDR2 as YFSETQ. The CDR3 has 14 residues. In DNA form, the CDR3 reads TGCGCCAGCAGCTTAACAGGGGGGGTAACTGAAGCTTTCTTT. It codes for CASSLTGGVTEAFF.

The chain has TRBV5-1 and TRBJ1-1; D possibly corresponds to TRBD1 (6 bases). The CDR3 is 15 residues long. V dropped 5 bases and J dropped 1 base, with 15 bases sitting between them. Germline values: CDR1 SGHRS, CDR2 YFSETQ. Written as DNA, the CDR3 is TGCGCCAGCAGATTCATGGACAGTCGGAACACTGAAGCTTTCTTT. Protein: CASRFMDSRNTEAFF.